A single sample is the source of the 7 T cell receptor beta chains below, sequenced in a study of CD8 T cells in ankylosing spondylitis. TCRdb redid the calling of the 5' RACE reads with MiXCR, one entry per CDR3 protein. The sample carries about 130,000 distinct CDR3 sequences, around 9% recorded once. Sequenced material: blood, either unsorted or a sorted T cell fraction (not recorded which). The receptors originated from a male donor with ankylosing spondylitis or in good health (not recorded which).

This clonotype was recorded many times. The genes are TRBV5-6 and TRBJ1-3; D uncertain. The ends were cut back, 4 bases at V and 9 bases at J, with 11 bases in the middle. This CDR3 contains 12 residues. Germline CDR1 reads SGHDT; CDR2 reads YYEEEE. The CDR3 region has the DNA TGTGCCAGCAGCCTGGGGATGTCCACCATATATTTT. Amino acid sequence: CASSLGMSTIYF.

Worth noting for this clonotype: A much larger clone differs from this one at a single base, so this may be a read error. V gene TRBV20-1 combines with J gene TRBJ2-1; TRBD2 is a possible D gene (5 bases). This CDR3 region has 16 residues. CDR1 is DFQATT and CDR2 is SNEGSKA in the germline V gene (reference sequence). DNA of the CDR3: TGCATTGCGACGAGGGTAGCTGGATATTCAGGCAATGAGCAGTTCTTC. This translates into CIATRVAGYSGNEQFF.

Ten or more counts support this clonotype. The chain is built from TRBV12-3 or TRBV12-4 and TRBJ2-3; 10 nucleotides match TRBD2. The CDR3 contains 16 residues. V shed 5 bases and J 1 base; nucleotides not matched to a gene: 6. The CDR3 DNA sequence: TGTGCCAGCAGTCCCCTAGCGGGAGTGGGCACAGATACGCAGTATTTT. Its translation: CASSPLAGVGTDTQYF.

At least ten counts were recorded for this clonotype. The chain is built from TRBV5-1 and TRBJ2-1, with D possibly matching TRBD1 (6 bases). V lost 3 bases and J 16 bases, leaving 26 bases between the germline ends. Germline assignment: CDR1 SGHRS and CDR2 YFSETQ. This CDR3 is 15 amino acids long. In DNA form, the CDR3 reads TGCGCCAGCAGCTCCCCATCTACAGGGCTCGAAGCCCCCTTCTTC. Protein: CASSSPSTGLEAPFF.

In its sample, this clonotype was seen many times. The chain links TRBV5-6 to TRBJ2-6; D is unresolved. The length of the CDR3 is 16 residues. Trimming took 0 bases from V and 0 from J, leaving 7 bases between them. The germline gives CDR1 SGHDT, CDR2 YYEEEE. CDR3 amino acids: CASSLGPDSGANVLTF. The CDR3 coding sequence is TGTGCCAGCAGCTTGGGGCCAGACTCTGGGGCCAACGTCCTGACTTTC.

At least ten counts were recorded for this clonotype. The V and J genes are TRBV29-1 and TRBJ2-5, with TRBD1 matching over 7 bases. J was trimmed by 5 bases and V by 2 bases; bases with no gene match: 5. There are 13 residues in the CDR3. Germline V CDR1 and CDR2: SQVTM, ANQGSEA. Here the CDR3 reads CSVERDREETQYF. CDR3 sequence (DNA): TGCAGCGTTGAACGTGACAGGGAGGAGACCCAGTACTTC. Full variable domain (remainder filled in from reference TRBV29-1 and TRBJ2-5): SAVISQKPSRDICQRGTSLTIQCQVDSQVTMMFWYRQQPGQSLTLIATANQGSEATYESGFVIDKFPISRPNLTFSTLTVSNMSPEDSSIYLCSVERDREETQYFGPGTRLLVL.

This clonotype was seen only a few times. The genes are TRBV5-1 and TRBJ2-1; TRBD2 agrees at 8 bases. Germline-derived CDR1 and CDR2 are SGHRS and YFSETQ. This CDR3 is 17 amino acids long. V lost 0 bases and J lost 4; bases outside the gene matches: 9. Here the CDR3 reads CASSLEPSGSWYNEQFF. The CDR3 DNA reads TGCGCCAGCAGCTTGGAACCGAGCGGGAGCTGGTACAATGAGCAGTTCTTC.